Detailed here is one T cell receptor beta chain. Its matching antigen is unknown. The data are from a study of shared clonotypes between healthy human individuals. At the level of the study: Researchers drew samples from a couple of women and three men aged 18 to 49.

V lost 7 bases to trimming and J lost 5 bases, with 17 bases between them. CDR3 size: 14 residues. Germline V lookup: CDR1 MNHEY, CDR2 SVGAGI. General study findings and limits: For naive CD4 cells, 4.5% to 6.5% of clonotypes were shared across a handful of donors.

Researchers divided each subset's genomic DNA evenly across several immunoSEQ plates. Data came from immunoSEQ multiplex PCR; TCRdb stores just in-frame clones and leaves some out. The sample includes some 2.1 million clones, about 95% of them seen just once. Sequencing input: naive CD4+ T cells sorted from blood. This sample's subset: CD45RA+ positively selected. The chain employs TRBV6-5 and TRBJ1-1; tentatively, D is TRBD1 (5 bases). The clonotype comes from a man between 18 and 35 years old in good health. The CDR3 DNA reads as TGTGCCAGCAACCCCGGGGGGAGCCGGACTGAAGCTTTCTTT. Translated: CASNPGGSRTEAFF.